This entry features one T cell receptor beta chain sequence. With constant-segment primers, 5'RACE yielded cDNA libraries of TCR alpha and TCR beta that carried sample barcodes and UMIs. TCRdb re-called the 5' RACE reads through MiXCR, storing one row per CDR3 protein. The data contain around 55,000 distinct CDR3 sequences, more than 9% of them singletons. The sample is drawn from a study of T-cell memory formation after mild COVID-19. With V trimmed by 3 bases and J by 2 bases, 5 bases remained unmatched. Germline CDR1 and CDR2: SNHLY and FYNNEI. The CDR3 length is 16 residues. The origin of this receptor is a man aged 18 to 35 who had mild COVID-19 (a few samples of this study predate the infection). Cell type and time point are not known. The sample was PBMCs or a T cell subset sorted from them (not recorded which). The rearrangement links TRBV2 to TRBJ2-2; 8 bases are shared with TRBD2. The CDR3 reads CASSDSSGPNTGELFF. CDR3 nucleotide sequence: TGTGCCAGCAGTGATTCTAGCGGGCCCAACACCGGGGAGCTGTTTTTT.